Detailed here is one TCR beta chain. From germline, CDR1 is SGHNT and CDR2 YENEEA. The CDR3 has 15 residues. The J segment lost 3 bases and the V segment lost 4 bases, leaving 7 bases of the junction unmatched. This sample was taken from a study of Ad26.COV2.S vaccination and SARS-CoV-2 variants. Overall study context: The donor belonged to the COV1001 Ad26.COV2.S trial arm.

Treatment specified: 19 received Ad26.COV2.S at low or high dose, single or two shots; several received placebo; per-sample allocation not given. The study sampled participants on day 63 after the first vaccine or placebo injection. Wuhan-strain SARS-CoV-2 spike was expressed by the Ad26 vector that made up the vaccine. The table came from immunoSEQ multiplex PCR; TCRdb's copy has only in-frame clones and leaves some out. The table includes roughly 420,000 clones, roughly 87% detected once. The sample in question was peripheral blood, obtained in a trial of Ad26.COV2.S vaccine versus placebo. The sequence was collected from a person aged 18-60 years who received the Ad26.COV2.S COVID-19 vaccine or a placebo. The chain recombines TRBV11-3 with TRBJ2-3; 7 bases line up with TRBD2. The CDR3 nucleotides read TGTGCCAGCAGCTCCCGGGCGGGAGTGACAGATACGCAGTATTTT. It specifies CASSSRAGVTDTQYF. The full variable domain, its missing parts supplied by reference TRBV11-3 and TRBJ2-3, is EAGVVQSPRYKIIEKKQPVAFWCNPISGHNTLYWYLQNLGQGPELLIRYENEEAVDDSQLPKDRFSAERLKGVDSTLKIQPAELGDSAVYLCASSSRAGVTDTQYFGPGTRLTVL.